This is a list of T cell receptor beta chains from one sample in a study of human T cells and chemical hapten exposure. TCRdb re-derived calls from the RACE reads in MiXCR, one entry per CDR3 protein. The sample carries around 330,000 distinct CDR3 sequences, about 5.4% recorded once. The sequencing here drew on whole blood, taken in connection with sensitization to the hapten diphenylcyclopropenone (DPC). The receptor set was obtained from a young woman with alopecia areata. Some clones in this sample may be carry-over from other donors' samples. The CDR3 runs from the conserved cysteine through the conserved F or W. D genes are given only for firm matches. A row's size may be missing; if present it is once, few, many or a size class.

d_call,clone_size,v_call,j_call,cdr3_length,cdr3_aa,cdr3_nt
TRBD2,many,TRBV20-1,TRBJ2-3,15,CSAPTSGGVADTQYF,TGCAGTGCCCCGACTAGCGGGGGGGTAGCAGATACGCAGTATTTT
-,few,TRBV5-1,TRBJ2-3,15,CASSLVVNRPDTQYF,TGCGCCAGCAGCTTGGTTGTTAACCGCCCAGATACGCAGTATTTT
-,few,TRBV24-1,TRBJ1-2,14,CATSDSGGNYGYTF,TGTGCCACCAGTGATTCTGGCGGAAACTATGGCTACACCTTC
TRBD1,many,TRBV20-1,TRBJ1-6,16,CSAPQAQGADNSPLHF,TGCAGTGCTCCGCAAGCACAGGGGGCGGATAATTCACCCCTCCACTTT
-,many,TRBV10-3,TRBJ1-1,12,CAIGFGNTEAFF,TGTGCCATCGGTTTTGGCAACACTGAAGCTTTCTTT
-,few,TRBV11-2,TRBJ2-3,15,CASSLGGLSPDTQYF,TGTGCCAGCAGCTTAGGGGGACTGTCCCCAGATACGCAGTATTTT
-,few,TRBV28,TRBJ1-6,14,CASSLRTGPAPLHF,TGTGCCAGCAGTTTAAGAACGGGGCCAGCACCCCTCCACTTT
TRBD2,many,TRBV10-3,TRBJ2-3,19,CAISGQSLTSGGTRDTQYF,TGTGCCATCAGTGGCCAATCCTTGACTAGCGGGGGGACGAGAGATACGCAGTATTTT
-,few,TRBV12-3/TRBV12-4,TRBJ2-7,13,CASSLAEYYEQYF,TGTGCCAGCAGTTTAGCGGAGTACTACGAGCAGTACTTC
TRBD2,-,TRBV6-2/TRBV6-3,TRBJ2-4,14,CASSYRGGQNIQYF,TGTGCCAGCAGTTATAGGGGAGGGCAGAACATTCAGTACTTC
-,-,TRBV4-1,TRBJ1-3,16,CASSQQQVSTGNTIYF,TGCGCCAGCAGCCAACAACAGGTATCAACTGGAAACACCATATATTTT
-,few,TRBV29-1,TRBJ2-7,13,CSVEMGGSYEQYF,TGCAGCGTTGAGATGGGGGGCTCCTACGAGCAGTACTTC
-,-,TRBV19,TRBJ1-5,13,CASSRPTNQPQHF,TGTGCCAGTAGTAGACCGACTAATCAGCCCCAGCATTTT
TRBD1,many,TRBV6-2/TRBV6-3,TRBJ1-6,14,CASTEDRYNSPLHF,TGTGCCAGCACTGAGGACAGGTATAATTCACCCCTCCACTTT
TRBD1,-,TRBV6-6,TRBJ2-3,15,CASSYAQTGSDTQYF,TGTGCCAGCAGTTACGCCCAGACAGGGTCAGATACGCAGTATTTT
TRBD1,-,TRBV24-1,TRBJ2-2,14,CATSDTGATGELFF,TGTGCCACCAGTGATACAGGGGCGACCGGGGAGCTGTTTTTT
-,many,TRBV24-1,TRBJ1-5,14,CATSAPRSNQPQHF,TGTGCCACCAGTGCGCCACGGAGCAATCAGCCCCAGCATTTT
TRBD2,-,TRBV20-1,TRBJ2-3,15,CSATQGLAGSDTQYF,TGCAGTGCTACCCAGGGACTAGCGGGATCAGATACGCAGTATTTT
-,many,TRBV12-3/TRBV12-4,TRBJ1-5,13,CASSLGRNQPQHF,TGTGCCAGCAGTTTAGGGCGGAATCAGCCCCAGCATTTT
TRBD1,many,TRBV12-3/TRBV12-4,TRBJ1-5,17,CASSKKPGTGDVQPQHF,TGTGCCAGCAGCAAAAAACCCGGGACAGGGGATGTTCAGCCCCAGCATTTT
TRBD2,many,TRBV2,TRBJ2-3,16,CASSRITSGAPDTQYF,TGTGCCAGCAGTCGTATAACTAGCGGGGCCCCAGATACGCAGTATTTT
-,many,TRBV6-5,TRBJ2-5,12,CATGQFLETQYF,TGTGCCACCGGACAGTTCCTAGAGACCCAGTACTTC
-,few,TRBV20-1,TRBJ1-4,12,CSASQRNEKLFF,TGCAGTGCTAGCCAGCGTAATGAAAAACTGTTTTTT